Each of the 27 T cell receptor beta chains below was sequenced from the same sample in a study of OX40 agonist ivuxolimab in advanced cancers. Library preparation was by the immunoSEQ multiplex PCR assay. TCRdb's version of the immuneACCESS table is confined to in-frame rearrangements and falls short of the full clone set. An unresolved V gene accounts for under half of the shortfall where checked; the remainder is of unknown origin. This sample has 65,000 to 80,000 clones in its table, and about 80% of those were observed once. The biggest ten clones account for roughly 0.53% of the sample. The sequences come from CD4+ or CD8+ T cells sorted from blood, collected in a trial of the OX40 agonist ivuxolimab. The receptors were gathered from an adult with an advanced solid tumor such as melanoma, head and neck, liver or kidney cancer.

The V gene is TRBV9, the J gene TRBJ1-1; D is possibly TRBD1 (5 bases). The CDR3 length is 13 residues. CDR1 is SGDLS and CDR2 is YYNGEE in the germline V gene. V was trimmed by 0 bases and J by 11 bases, leaving 14 bases between them. In DNA form, the CDR3 reads TGTGCCAGCAGCGTAGATCCAGGGTCGGTGGCTTTCTTT. It specifies CASSVDPGSVAFF.

This clone was seen only once. This chain joins TRBV7-2 and TRBJ2-1; 10 nucleotides agree with TRBD2. Germline V lookup: CDR1 SGHTA, CDR2 FQGNSA. This CDR3 is 15 amino acids long. Losses at the gene ends were 3 bases for V and 4 bases for J; bases not matched to a gene: 3. The CDR3 nucleotides read TGTGCCAGCAGCTTCTGGACTAGCGGATACAATGAGCAGTTCTTC. Its protein product is CASSFWTSGYNEQFF.

The chain employs TRBV28 and TRBJ2-1; no clear D. From germline, CDR1 is MDHEN and CDR2 SYDVKM. Trimming stripped 8 bases from V and 6 bases from J, with 20 bases between. This CDR3 contains 15 residues. CDR3 amino acids: CASPPSPGRGNEQFF. CDR3 coding DNA: TGTGCCAGCCCCCCGTCCCCGGGCCGAGGCAATGAGCAGTTCTTC.

The table lists this clone with many counts. The chain couples TRBV11-2 to TRBJ1-2; TRBD1 might be the D (6 bases). The CDR3 runs 18 residues. CDR1 is SGHAT and CDR2 is FQNNGV in the germline V gene. V lost 5 bases, J lost 6 bases, and 28 bases lay in between. The CDR3 nucleotides read TGTGCCAGCAGCCCACCCCCCAGGGGCCGGTTTGCCTTGCATGGCTACACCTTC. It yields the protein CASSPPPRGRFALHGYTF.

V and J are TRBV5-1 and TRBJ2-7; TRBD1 agrees at 8 bases. The CDR3 runs to 15 residues. CDR1 and CDR2 (germline): SGHRS, YFSETQ. V lost 4 bases and J lost 4; bases outside the gene matches: 10. The CDR3 DNA reads as TGCGCCAGCAGCACTGGACAGGGAAGAGGATACGAGCAGTACTTC. It specifies CASSTGQGRGYEQYF.

This chain uses TRBV18 with TRBJ2-5; no definite D call. Deletions cut 4 bases from V and 2 bases from J, with 14 bases between. CDR1 and CDR2 (germline): KGHSH, LQKENI. The CDR3 contains 15 residues. The CDR3 spells CASSRPSRPQETQYF. CDR3 DNA: TGTGCCAGCTCACGCCCTTCCCGGCCACAAGAGACCCAGTACTTC. Using reference TRBV18 and TRBJ2-5 for the parts outside the CDR3, the full variable domain is NAGVMQNPRHLVRRRGQEARLRCSPMKGHSHVYWYRQLPEEGLKFMVYLQKENIIDESGMPKERFSAEFPKEGPSILRIQQVVRGDSAAYFCASSRPSRPQETQYFGPGTRLLVL.

The CDR3 nucleotides read TGTGCCAGCAGCTTGGAGGGCTCTGGGGCCAACGTCCTGACTTTC. It translates to CASSLEGSGANVLTF. The chain has TRBV5-4 and TRBJ2-6; the D is unclear. The V end was cut by 0 bases, the J end by 0 bases, with 4 bases between. The CDR3 sequence is 15 residues long. CDR1 is SGHNT, CDR2 YYREEE, per germline (reference sequence).

V is TRBV28 and J is TRBJ1-1; D is possibly TRBD1 (6 bases). The CDR3 runs 15 residues. In germline, CDR1 is MDHEN, CDR2 SYDVKM. V was shortened by 5 bases and J by 4 bases, with 17 bases between the two germline ends. DNA of the CDR3: TGTGCCAGCAGTACGTCAGGGGTTTGGAGCACTGAAGCTTTCTTT. This codes for CASSTSGVWSTEAFF.

This chain uses TRBV5-1 with TRBJ2-2, with 10 positions matching TRBD2. The CDR3 spans 15 residues. Per the germline V gene, CDR1 is SGHRS and CDR2 is YFSETQ. J gave up 7 bases and V 8 bases, and 11 bases lay outside the gene matches. CDR3 DNA: TGCGCCAGTGGACTAGCGGCAGATAAGGGCGGGGAGCTGTTTTTT. Translated: CASGLAADKGGELFF.

The chain combines TRBV5-6 with TRBJ2-7; possibly TRBD1 for D (6 bases). With 2 bases removed from V and 4 bases from J, the gap between germline ends came to 16 bases. The CDR3 extends over 15 amino acids. The germline CDR1 and CDR2 sequences are SGHDT and YYEEEE. CDR3 loop: CASSFTGIGVYEQYF. In nucleotides, the CDR3 is TGTGCCAGCAGCTTTACAGGGATAGGTGTGTACGAGCAGTACTTC. Full variable domain (remainder filled in from reference TRBV5-6 and TRBJ2-7): DAGVTQSPTHLIKTRGQQVTLRCSPKSGHDTVSWYQQALGQGPQFIFQYYEEEERQRGNFPDRFSGHQFPNYSSELNVNALLLGDSALYLCASSFTGIGVYEQYFGPGTRLTVT.

The rearrangement uses TRBV28 and TRBJ2-3; 8 bases line up with TRBD2. The V gene end was trimmed by 2 bases and the J gene end by 9 bases; junction bases not matched to a gene: 4. The CDR3 spans 13 residues. Per germline, CDR1 MDHEN and CDR2 SYDVKM. The CDR3 region is CASSLDGGGTQYF. The CDR3 DNA reads as TGTGCCAGCAGTTTAGATGGCGGGGGGACGCAGTATTTT.

The genes are TRBV11-3 and TRBJ1-1; no clear D. Germline CDR1 reads SGHNT; CDR2 reads YENEEA. The V end was cut by 1 base, the J end by 3 bases, with 15 bases between. The CDR3 has 16 amino acids. The CDR3 nucleotides read TGTGCCAGCAGCTTAGGTGGTTCGGGCGGAGACACTGAAGCTTTCTTT. Its translation is CASSLGGSGGDTEAFF.

The rearrangement joins TRBV29-1 to TRBJ1-1; D ambiguous. The CDR3 is 12 amino acids. With 3 bases removed from V and 1 base from J, the gap between germline ends came to 6 bases. The V gene's germline CDR1 is SQVTM and CDR2 ANQGSEA. The CDR3 loop is CSVDLKNTEAFF. The CDR3 bases are TGCAGCGTTGACCTTAAGAACACTGAAGCTTTCTTT.

V and J are TRBV5-1 and TRBJ2-1; TRBD2 matches at 8 bases. The CDR3 has 16 residues. Germline lookup yields CDR1 SGHRS and CDR2 YFSETQ. V lost 0 bases to trimming and J lost 5 bases; unmatched junction nucleotides: 7. Here the CDR3 reads CASSLAGTSYHNEQFF. The CDR3 nucleotides are TGCGCCAGCAGCTTGGCCGGGACTAGTTACCACAATGAGCAGTTCTTC.

The rearrangement uses TRBV9 and TRBJ2-1, with TRBD2 identical over 10 bases. V lost 0 bases, J lost 2 bases, and 8 bases stayed unmatched. Germline assignment: CDR1 SGDLS and CDR2 YYNGEE. The CDR3 is 18 residues long. This chain's CDR3 is CASSVASGGARTYNEQFF. For the CDR3, the DNA is TGTGCCAGCAGCGTAGCAAGCGGGGGGGCCCGAACCTACAATGAGCAGTTCTTC. The full variable domain, in which reference TRBV9 and TRBJ2-1 provide the parts outside the CDR3, is DSGVTQTPKHLITATGQRVTLRCSPRSGDLSVYWYQQSLDQGLQFLIQYYNGEERAKGNILERFSAQQFPDLHSELNLSSLELGDSALYFCASSVASGGARTYNEQFFGPGTRLTVL.

This chain uses TRBV7-2 with TRBJ1-2; the D gene is possibly TRBD1 (5 bases). Germline V gene sequence: CDR1 SGHTA, CDR2 FQGNSA. Trimming removed 2 bases at V and 2 bases at J, with 15 bases between. This CDR3 region has 16 residues. The CDR3 loop reads CASSLQGPMQNYGYTF. In DNA form, the CDR3 reads TGTGCCAGCAGCTTACAGGGCCCAATGCAGAACTATGGCTACACCTTC.

With regard to this clone: This sample includes further DNA sequences coding for the same CDR3. The V gene is TRBV6-5, the J gene TRBJ2-7, with D uncertain. CDR3 length: 14 amino acids. Between the trimmed V and J ends, which lost 0 bases and 0 bases, there was a span of 6 bases. Germline values: CDR1 MNHEY, CDR2 SVGAGI. CDR3 region: CASSYSGGSYEQYF. DNA of the CDR3: TGTGCCAGCAGTTACTCGGGCGGCTCCTACGAGCAGTACTTC.

The chain uses TRBV30 and TRBJ1-5; 9 bases fit TRBD1. The CDR3 is made up of 13 amino acids. CDR1 GTSNPN and CDR2 SVGIG come from the germline V gene (reference sequence). J gave up 6 bases and V 3 bases, and 3 bases lay outside the gene matches. The CDR3: CAWSRQGVQPQHF. In DNA form, the CDR3 reads TGTGCCTGGAGCAGACAGGGGGTTCAGCCCCAGCATTTT.

The genes are TRBV5-1 and TRBJ2-7, with TRBD1 matching over 11 bases. The CDR3 is made up of 16 amino acids. V shed 2 bases and J 5 bases; nucleotides not matched to a gene: 9. Germline lookup yields CDR1 SGHRS and CDR2 YFSETQ. CDR3 coding DNA: TGCGCCAGCAGCTTAGGAGGGACAGGGGGTTGGGACGAGCAGTACTTC. Translation: CASSLGGTGGWDEQYF.

The CDR3 spells CASSLLNYGYTF. The CDR3 region has the DNA TGCGCCAGCAGCTTGTTGAACTATGGCTACACCTTC. The rearrangement uses TRBV5-1 and TRBJ1-2; D is unclear. Germline assignment: CDR1 SGHRS and CDR2 YFSETQ. V was trimmed by 1 base and J by 2 bases, leaving 3 bases between them. The CDR3 runs 12 residues.

The chain combines TRBV14 with TRBJ2-3; D uncertain. This CDR3 has 16 residues. Trimming removed 2 bases at V and 5 bases at J, with 17 bases between. Germline V CDR1 and CDR2: SGHDN, FVKESK. For the CDR3, the DNA is TGTGCCAGCAGCCAAAGGGCAGCGTCTTATCAAGATACGCAGTATTTT. Amino acids: CASSQRAASYQDTQYF.

The chain employs TRBV5-4 and TRBJ2-3, with 11 bases lining up with TRBD2. V dropped 4 bases and J dropped 0; count of bases not matched to a gene: 7. This CDR3 is 17 amino acids long. CDR1 and CDR2 (germline): SGHNT, YYREEE (reference sequence). CDR3 in amino acids: CASSPRLAGISTDTQYF. The CDR3 bases are TGTGCCAGCAGCCCCCGACTAGCGGGGATTAGCACAGATACGCAGTATTTT.

The gene calls are TRBV11-2 and TRBJ1-1, with TRBD1 identical over 9 bases. The ends lost 5 bases at V and 5 bases at J; junction bases unmatched: 9. This CDR3 is 15 amino acids long. Germline CDR1 is SGHAT and CDR2 is FQNNGV. The CDR3, as DNA: TGTGCCAGCAGCGCCGCACAGGGGGCTTGGACTGAAGCTTTCTTT. Its translation is CASSAAQGAWTEAFF.

The V call is TRBV28, the J call TRBJ1-5, with unresolved D. The CDR3 has 12 residues. CDR1 MDHEN and CDR2 SYDVKM come from the germline V gene. The V end lost 8 bases, the J end lost 6 bases, and 11 bases lay between the germline ends. The CDR3 coding sequence is TGTGCCAGCCTAAGAGTCGGTCAGCCCCAGCATTTT. It encodes CASLRVGQPQHF. Variable domain in full (rest from reference TRBV28 and TRBJ1-5): DVKVTQSSRYLVKRTGEKVFLECVQDMDHENMFWYRQDPGLGLRLIYFSYDVKMKEKGDIPEGYSVSREKKERFSLILESASTNQTSMYLCASLRVGQPQHFGDGTRLSIL.

The chain links TRBV18 to TRBJ2-1; 14 bases match TRBD2. V dropped 6 bases and J dropped 8; count of bases not matched to a gene: 6. CDR1 is KGHSH and CDR2 is LQKENI in the germline V gene. The CDR3 runs to 15 residues. CDR3 sequence: CASSLGTSGSDEQFF. The CDR3 DNA reads as TGTGCCAGCTCCCTCGGGACTAGCGGGAGCGATGAGCAGTTCTTC. Drawing the rest from reference TRBV18 and TRBJ2-1, the complete variable domain is NAGVMQNPRHLVRRRGQEARLRCSPMKGHSHVYWYRQLPEEGLKFMVYLQKENIIDESGMPKERFSAEFPKEGPSILRIQQVVRGDSAAYFCASSLGTSGSDEQFFGPGTRLTVL.

This chain connects TRBV28 to TRBJ1-4; possible D gene TRBD1, 5 bases. The V and J ends lost 3 bases and 5 bases respectively, with 10 bases between them. CDR3 length: 14 amino acids. Germline CDR1 and CDR2: MDHEN and SYDVKM. CDR3 protein: CASSLGHLNEKLFF. CDR3 in DNA: TGTGCCAGCAGTTTGGGGCACCTAAATGAAAAACTGTTTTTT.

This clone was recorded only once. For the CDR3, the DNA is TGTGCCAGCAGCTTGGGCGGGCCCCACACCGGGGAGCTGTTTTTT. It translates to CASSLGGPHTGELFF. The gene calls are TRBV7-3 and TRBJ2-2; perhaps TRBD2 as D (5 bases). The CDR3 length is 15 residues. V gave up 3 bases and J gave up 3 bases, with 11 bases separating them. The germline V gene encodes CDR1 SGHTA and CDR2 FQGTGA.